These T cell receptor beta chains were read from a single sample in a study of T cell responses to AZD1222 COVID-19 vaccine. The repertoire was sequenced with immunoSEQ multiplex PCR; TCRdb's copy has only in-frame clones and lacks some. The table includes roughly 100,000 clones, roughly 80% detected once. Source: peripheral blood, taken on day 0 of AZD1222 vaccination. The origin of the receptors is an adult in good health. Each CDR3 is given with its conserved first and last residue. A D gene is named only where the DNA matches it firmly.

TRBJ2-5,-,TRBV21-1,CASSKMTMKRGAILETQYF
TRBJ1-1,TRBD1,TRBV30,CAWARGTGLLGSMNTEAFF
TRBJ2-3,-,TRBV3-1/TRBV3-2,CASSQSGSTDTQYF
TRBJ1-5,-,TRBV5-8,CASSWGGQPQHF
TRBJ1-2,TRBD1,TRBV24-1,CATSGGQGRNYGYTF
TRBJ1-1,TRBD1,TRBV5-1,CASSLAGQRTEAFF
TRBJ1-5,-,TRBV28,CASSLSGELWPQHF
TRBJ1-2,TRBD1,TRBV28,CASNLIQGAYGYTF
TRBJ2-2,-,TRBV9,CASSVALGTGELFF
TRBJ1-2,-,TRBV4-2,CASSPGGGDNYGYTF
TRBJ2-2,-,TRBV12-5,CASGSMARTGELFF
TRBJ2-3,-,TRBV24-1,CATSDPGLFSDTQYF
TRBJ2-3,-,TRBV5-4,CASSPPPTGQTDTQYF
TRBJ2-2,-,TRBV7-2,CASSPKNTGELFF
TRBJ2-7,TRBD2,TRBV27,CASSRGAGHARGEQYF
TRBJ2-5,TRBD1,TRBV9,CASSAQGLGQETQYF
TRBJ2-4,TRBD2,TRBV11-1,CASSPGLALGIQYF
TRBJ2-1,-,TRBV4-3,CASSQESATAASNEQFF
TRBJ1-1,-,TRBV15,CATSRDILVTGDEAFF
TRBJ2-1,TRBD2,TRBV5-4,CASSYTRGRAYNEQFF
TRBJ1-1,-,TRBV12-3/TRBV12-4,CASSLGGGAAFF
TRBJ1-2,-,TRBV7-2,CASPTGGNYGYTF
TRBJ1-4,-,TRBV5-1,CASSLNPGDNEKLFF
TRBJ2-4,-,TRBV6-5,CASSTDRIAKNIQYF
TRBJ1-2,-,TRBV28,CASRRPVGGTYGYTF
TRBJ2-1,TRBD1,TRBV13,CASSITGQGPYNEQFF
TRBJ1-2,-,TRBV24-1,CATSDSGTYYGYTF
TRBJ1-5,-,TRBV20-1,CSASFGGRGSNQPQHF
TRBJ1-4,-,TRBV7-2,CASSPWSTNEKLFF
TRBJ1-1,-,TRBV6-1,CASSEWGGATAEAFF
TRBJ2-1,-,TRBV7-2,CASSLGYAAYNEQFF
TRBJ1-1,-,TRBV11-3,CASSPPLAEAFF
TRBJ2-5,-,TRBV19,CASSISAGSKTQYF
TRBJ1-4,TRBD1,TRBV7-8,CASSTWSGGGEKLFF
TRBJ1-2,-,TRBV19,CASSIALDLIANGYTF
TRBJ2-5,-,TRBV11-3,CASSSIRGLRETQYF
TRBJ2-1,TRBD2,TRBV5-1,CASSSSGTSLNEQFF